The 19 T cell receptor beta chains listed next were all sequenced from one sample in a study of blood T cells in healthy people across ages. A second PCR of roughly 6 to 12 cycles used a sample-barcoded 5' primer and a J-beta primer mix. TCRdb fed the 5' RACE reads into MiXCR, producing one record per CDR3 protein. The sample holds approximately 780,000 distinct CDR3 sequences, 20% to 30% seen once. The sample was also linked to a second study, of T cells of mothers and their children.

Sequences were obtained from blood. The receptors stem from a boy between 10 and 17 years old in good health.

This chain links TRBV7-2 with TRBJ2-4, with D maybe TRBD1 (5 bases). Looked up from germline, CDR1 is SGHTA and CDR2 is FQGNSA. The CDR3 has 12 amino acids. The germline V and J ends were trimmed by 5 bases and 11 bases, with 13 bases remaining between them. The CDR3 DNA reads TGTGCCAGCAGCAAACTCACAGGAGTTCAGTACTTC. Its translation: CASSKLTGVQYF.

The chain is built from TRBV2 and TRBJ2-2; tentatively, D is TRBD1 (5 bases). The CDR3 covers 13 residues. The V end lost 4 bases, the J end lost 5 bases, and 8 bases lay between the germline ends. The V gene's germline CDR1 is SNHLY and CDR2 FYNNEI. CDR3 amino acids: CASSVQGTGELFF. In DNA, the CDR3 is TGTGCCAGCAGTGTTCAGGGTACCGGGGAGCTGTTTTTT.

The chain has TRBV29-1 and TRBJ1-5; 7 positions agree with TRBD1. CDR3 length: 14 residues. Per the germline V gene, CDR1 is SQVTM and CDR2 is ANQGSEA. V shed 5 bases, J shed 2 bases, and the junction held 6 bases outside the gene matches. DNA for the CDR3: TGCAGCGTTACTGAAACAGGGGGCAATCAGCCCCAGCATTTT. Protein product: CSVTETGGNQPQHF. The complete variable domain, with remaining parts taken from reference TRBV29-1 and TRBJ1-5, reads SAVISQKPSRDICQRGTSLTIQCQVDSQVTMMFWYRQQPGQSLTLIATANQGSEATYESGFVIDKFPISRPNLTFSTLTVSNMSPEDSSIYLCSVTETGGNQPQHFGDGTRLSIL.

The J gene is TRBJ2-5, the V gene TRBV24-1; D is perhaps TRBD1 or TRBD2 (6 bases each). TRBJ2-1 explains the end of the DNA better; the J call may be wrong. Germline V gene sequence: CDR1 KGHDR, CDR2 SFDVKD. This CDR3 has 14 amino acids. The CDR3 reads CATSEVGGKNEQFF. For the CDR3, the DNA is TGTGCCACCAGTGAAGTAGGGGGGAAGAATGAGCAGTTCTTC.

The CDR3 DNA sequence: TGCAGTGCTAGAGGGAATAGGGTAAATTCACCCCTCCACTTT. This gives the protein CSARGNRVNSPLHF. The gene calls are TRBV20-1 and TRBJ1-6; D not resolved. The CDR3 is made up of 14 amino acids. The V end was cut by 1 base, the J end by 7 bases, with 11 bases between. In germline, CDR1 is DFQATT, CDR2 SNEGSKA (reference sequence).

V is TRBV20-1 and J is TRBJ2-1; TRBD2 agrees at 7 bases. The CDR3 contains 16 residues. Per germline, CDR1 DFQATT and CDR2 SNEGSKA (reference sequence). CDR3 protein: CSPVGAGLGSYNEQFF. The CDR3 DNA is TGCAGCCCCGTTGGAGCGGGGTTAGGCTCCTACAATGAGCAGTTCTTC.

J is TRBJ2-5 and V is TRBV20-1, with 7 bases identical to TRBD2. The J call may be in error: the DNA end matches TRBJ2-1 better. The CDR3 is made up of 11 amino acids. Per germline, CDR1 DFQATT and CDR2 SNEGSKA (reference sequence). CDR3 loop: CSARGSGEQFF. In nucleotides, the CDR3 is TGCAGTGCTAGAGGTAGCGGGGAGCAGTTCTTC.

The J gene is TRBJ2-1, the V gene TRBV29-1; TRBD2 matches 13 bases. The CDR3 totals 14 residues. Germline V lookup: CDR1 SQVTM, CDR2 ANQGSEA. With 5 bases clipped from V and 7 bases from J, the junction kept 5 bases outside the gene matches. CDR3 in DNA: TGCAGCGTTCCAGGACTAGCGGGAGATAATGAGCAGTTCTTC. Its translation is CSVPGLAGDNEQFF.

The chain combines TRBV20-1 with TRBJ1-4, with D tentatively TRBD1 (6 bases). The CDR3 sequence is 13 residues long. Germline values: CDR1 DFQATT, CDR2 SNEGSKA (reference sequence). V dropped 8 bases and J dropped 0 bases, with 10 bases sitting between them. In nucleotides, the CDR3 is TGCAGTTCACACAGGGCAACTAATGAAAAACTGTTTTTT. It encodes CSSHRATNEKLFF.

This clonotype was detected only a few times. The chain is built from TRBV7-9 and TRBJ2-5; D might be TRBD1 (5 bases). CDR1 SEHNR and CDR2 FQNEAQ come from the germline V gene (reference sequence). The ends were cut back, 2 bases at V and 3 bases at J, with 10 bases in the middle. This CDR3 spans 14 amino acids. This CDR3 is CASSLTQGKETQYF. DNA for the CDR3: TGTGCCAGCAGCTTAACCCAGGGCAAAGAGACCCAGTACTTC.

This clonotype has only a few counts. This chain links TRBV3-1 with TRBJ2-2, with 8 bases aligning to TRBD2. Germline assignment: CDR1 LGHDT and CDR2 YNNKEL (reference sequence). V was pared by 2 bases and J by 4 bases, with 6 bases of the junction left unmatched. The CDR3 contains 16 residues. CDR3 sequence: CASSQNGGALTGELFF. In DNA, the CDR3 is TGTGCCAGCAGCCAAAACGGGGGGGCCCTCACCGGGGAGCTGTTTTTT.

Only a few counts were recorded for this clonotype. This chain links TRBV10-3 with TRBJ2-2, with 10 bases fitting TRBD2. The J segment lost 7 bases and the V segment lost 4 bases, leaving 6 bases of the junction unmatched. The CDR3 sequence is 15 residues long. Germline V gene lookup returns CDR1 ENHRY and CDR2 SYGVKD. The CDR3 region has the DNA TGTGCCATCAGTGCCCGGCTAGCGGGGGACGGGGAGCTGTTTTTT. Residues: CAISARLAGDGELFF.

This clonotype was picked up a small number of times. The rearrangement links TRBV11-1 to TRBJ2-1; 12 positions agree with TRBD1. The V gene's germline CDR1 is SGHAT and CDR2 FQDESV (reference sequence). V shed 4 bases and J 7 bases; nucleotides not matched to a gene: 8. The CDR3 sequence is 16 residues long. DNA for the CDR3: TGTGCCAGCAGCTCCCCCCGGGGACAGGGGGCAAATGAGCAGTTCTTC. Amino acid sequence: CASSSPRGQGANEQFF.

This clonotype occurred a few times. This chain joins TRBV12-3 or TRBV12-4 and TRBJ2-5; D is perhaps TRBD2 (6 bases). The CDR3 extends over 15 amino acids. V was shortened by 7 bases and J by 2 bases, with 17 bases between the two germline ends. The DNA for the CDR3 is TGTGCCAGCAAACCAGGGCGGGGAACACAAGAGACCCAGTACTTC. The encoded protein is CASKPGRGTQETQYF.

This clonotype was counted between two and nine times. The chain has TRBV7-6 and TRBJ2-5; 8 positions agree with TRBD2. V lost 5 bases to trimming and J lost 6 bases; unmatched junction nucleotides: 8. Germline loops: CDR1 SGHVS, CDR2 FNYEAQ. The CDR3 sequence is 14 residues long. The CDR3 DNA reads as TGTGCCAGCAGCCCCGGGGGGGCGGCGAAGACCCAGTACTTC. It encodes CASSPGGAAKTQYF.

The CDR3 here is CATSRSSGVYGYTF. As DNA, the CDR3 is TGTGCCACCAGCAGATCATCAGGAGTCTATGGCTACACCTTC. V and J are TRBV15 and TRBJ1-2; no reliable D call. V was cut by 2 bases and J by 4 bases, with 11 bases left in between. Germline CDR1 reads LNHNV; CDR2 reads YYDKDF (reference sequence). The CDR3 loop spans 14 amino acids.

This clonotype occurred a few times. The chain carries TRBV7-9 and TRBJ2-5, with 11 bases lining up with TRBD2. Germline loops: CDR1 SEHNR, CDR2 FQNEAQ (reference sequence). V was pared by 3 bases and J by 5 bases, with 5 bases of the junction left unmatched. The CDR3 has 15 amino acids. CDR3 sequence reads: CASSLRLAGKETQYF. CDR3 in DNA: TGTGCCAGCAGCTTGAGACTAGCGGGGAAGGAGACCCAGTACTTC.

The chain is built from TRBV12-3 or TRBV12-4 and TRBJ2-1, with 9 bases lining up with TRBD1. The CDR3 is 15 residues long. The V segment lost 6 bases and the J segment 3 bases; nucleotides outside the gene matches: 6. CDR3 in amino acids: CASRPGTGNYNEQFF. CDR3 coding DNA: TGTGCCAGCAGGCCCGGGACAGGGAACTACAATGAGCAGTTCTTC.

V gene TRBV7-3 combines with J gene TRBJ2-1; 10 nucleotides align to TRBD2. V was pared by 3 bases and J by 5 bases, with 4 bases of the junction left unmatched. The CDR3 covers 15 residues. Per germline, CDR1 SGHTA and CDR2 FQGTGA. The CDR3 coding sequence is TGTGCCAGCAGCTTCAGCGGGGGGGTTAACAATGAGCAGTTCTTC. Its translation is CASSFSGGVNNEQFF. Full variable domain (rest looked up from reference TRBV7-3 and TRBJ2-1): GAGVSQTPSNKVTEKGKYVELRCDPISGHTALYWYRQSLGQGPEFLIYFQGTGAADDSGLPNDRFFAVRPEGSVSTLKIQRTERGDSAVYLCASSFSGGVNNEQFFGPGTRLTVL.